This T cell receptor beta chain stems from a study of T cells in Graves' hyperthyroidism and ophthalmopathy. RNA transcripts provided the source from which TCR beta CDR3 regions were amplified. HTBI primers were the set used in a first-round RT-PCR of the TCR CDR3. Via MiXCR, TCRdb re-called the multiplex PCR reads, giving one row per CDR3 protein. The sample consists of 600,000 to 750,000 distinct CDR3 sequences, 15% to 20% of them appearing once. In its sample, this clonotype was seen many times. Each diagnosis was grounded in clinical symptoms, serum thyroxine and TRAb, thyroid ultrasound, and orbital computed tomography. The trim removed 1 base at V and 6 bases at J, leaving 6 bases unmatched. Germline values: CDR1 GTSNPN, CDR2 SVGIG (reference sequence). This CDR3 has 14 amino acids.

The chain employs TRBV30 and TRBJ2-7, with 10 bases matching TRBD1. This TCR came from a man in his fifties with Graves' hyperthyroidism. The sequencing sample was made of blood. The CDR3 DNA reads TGTGCCTGGAGTGGTATTGGGACAGGGGCCGAGCAGTACTTC. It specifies CAWSGIGTGAEQYF.